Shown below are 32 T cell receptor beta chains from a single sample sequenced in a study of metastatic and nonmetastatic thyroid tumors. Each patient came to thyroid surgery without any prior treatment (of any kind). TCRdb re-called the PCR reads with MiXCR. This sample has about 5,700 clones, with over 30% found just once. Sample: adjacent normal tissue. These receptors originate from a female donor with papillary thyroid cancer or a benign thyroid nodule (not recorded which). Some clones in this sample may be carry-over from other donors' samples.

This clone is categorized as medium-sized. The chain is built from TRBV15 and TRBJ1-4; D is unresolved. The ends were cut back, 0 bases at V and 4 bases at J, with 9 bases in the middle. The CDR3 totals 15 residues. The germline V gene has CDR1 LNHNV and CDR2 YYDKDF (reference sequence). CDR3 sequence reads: CATSRDSRSNEKLFF. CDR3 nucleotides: TGTGCCACCAGCAGAGACAGTCGTAGTAATGAAAAACTGTTTTTT. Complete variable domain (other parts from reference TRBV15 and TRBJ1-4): DAMVIQNPRYQVTQFGKPVTLSCSQTLNHNVMYWYQQKSSQAPKLLFHYYDKDFNNEADTPDNFQSRRPNTSFCFLDIRSPGLGDTAMYLCATSRDSRSNEKLFFGSGTQLSVL.

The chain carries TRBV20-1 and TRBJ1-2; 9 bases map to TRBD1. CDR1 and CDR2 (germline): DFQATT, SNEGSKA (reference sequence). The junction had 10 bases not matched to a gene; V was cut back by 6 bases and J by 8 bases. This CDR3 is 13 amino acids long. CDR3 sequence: CSAPDRGDGGYTF. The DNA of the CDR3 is TGCAGTGCACCTGACAGGGGGGATGGAGGCTACACCTTC.

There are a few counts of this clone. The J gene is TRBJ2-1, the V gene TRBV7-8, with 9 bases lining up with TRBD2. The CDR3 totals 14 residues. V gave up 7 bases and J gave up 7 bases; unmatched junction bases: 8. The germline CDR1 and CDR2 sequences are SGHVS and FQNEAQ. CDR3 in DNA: TGTGCCAGCACAGCGGGAGGAGTGGGGAATGAGCAGTTCTTC. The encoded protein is CASTAGGVGNEQFF.

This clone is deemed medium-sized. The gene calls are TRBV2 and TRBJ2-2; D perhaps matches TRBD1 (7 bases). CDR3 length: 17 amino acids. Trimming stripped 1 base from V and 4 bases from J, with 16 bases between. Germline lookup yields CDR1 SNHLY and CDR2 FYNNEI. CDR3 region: CASSEGRQGGGTGELFF. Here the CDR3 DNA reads TGTGCCAGCAGTGAAGGAAGACAGGGAGGAGGCACCGGGGAGCTGTTTTTT. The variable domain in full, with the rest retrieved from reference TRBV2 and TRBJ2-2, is EPEVTQTPSHQVTQMGQEVILRCVPISNHLYFYWYRQILGQKVEFLVSFYNNEISEKSEIFDDQFSVERPDGSNFTLKIRSTKLEDSAMYFCASSEGRQGGGTGELFFGEGSRLTVL.

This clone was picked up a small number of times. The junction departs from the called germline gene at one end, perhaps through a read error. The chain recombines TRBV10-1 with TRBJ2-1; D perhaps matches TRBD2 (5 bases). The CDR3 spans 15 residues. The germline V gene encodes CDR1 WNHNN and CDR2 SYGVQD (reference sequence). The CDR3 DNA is TGCTCCAGCAGTCGGGGTGGTAAAACCTACAATGAGCAGTTCTTC. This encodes CSSSRGGKTYNEQFF.

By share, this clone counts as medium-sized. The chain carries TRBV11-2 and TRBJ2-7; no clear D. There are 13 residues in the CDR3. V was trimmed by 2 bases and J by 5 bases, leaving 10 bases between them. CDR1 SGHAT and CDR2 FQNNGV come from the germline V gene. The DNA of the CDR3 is TGTGCCAGCAGCTTATCCAGTCTTAACGAGCAGTACTTC. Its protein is CASSLSSLNEQYF.

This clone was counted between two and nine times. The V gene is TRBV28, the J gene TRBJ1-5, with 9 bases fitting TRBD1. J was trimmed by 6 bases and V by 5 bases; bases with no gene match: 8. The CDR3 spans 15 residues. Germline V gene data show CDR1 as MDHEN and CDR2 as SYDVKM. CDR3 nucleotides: TGTGCCAGCAGTATACAGGGGGCAATCCCTCAGCCCCAGCATTTT. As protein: CASSIQGAIPQPQHF. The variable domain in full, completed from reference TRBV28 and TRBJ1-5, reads DVKVTQSSRYLVKRTGEKVFLECVQDMDHENMFWYRQDPGLGLRLIYFSYDVKMKEKGDIPEGYSVSREKKERFSLILESASTNQTSMYLCASSIQGAIPQPQHFGDGTRLSIL.

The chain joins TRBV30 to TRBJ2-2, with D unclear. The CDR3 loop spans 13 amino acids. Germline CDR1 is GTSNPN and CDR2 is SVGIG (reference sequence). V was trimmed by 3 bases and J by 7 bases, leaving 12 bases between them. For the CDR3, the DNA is TGTGCCTGGAGGGCCCCCCTGGGCGGGGAGCTGTTTTTT. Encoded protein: CAWRAPLGGELFF.

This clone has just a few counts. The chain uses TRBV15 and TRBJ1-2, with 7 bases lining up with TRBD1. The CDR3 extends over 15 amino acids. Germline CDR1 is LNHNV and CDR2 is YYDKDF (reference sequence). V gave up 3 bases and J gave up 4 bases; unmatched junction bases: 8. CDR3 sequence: CATSSRGTAAYGYTF. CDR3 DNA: TGTGCCACCAGCAGCCGCGGGACAGCGGCCTATGGCTACACCTTC.

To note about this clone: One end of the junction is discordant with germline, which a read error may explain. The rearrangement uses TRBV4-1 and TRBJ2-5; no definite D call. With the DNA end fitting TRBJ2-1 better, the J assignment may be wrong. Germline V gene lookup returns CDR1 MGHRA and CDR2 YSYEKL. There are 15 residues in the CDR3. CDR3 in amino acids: CASSDIGGPYNDQFF. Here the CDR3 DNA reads TGCGCCAGCAGCGATATTGGTGGTCCCTACAATGATCAGTTCTTC.

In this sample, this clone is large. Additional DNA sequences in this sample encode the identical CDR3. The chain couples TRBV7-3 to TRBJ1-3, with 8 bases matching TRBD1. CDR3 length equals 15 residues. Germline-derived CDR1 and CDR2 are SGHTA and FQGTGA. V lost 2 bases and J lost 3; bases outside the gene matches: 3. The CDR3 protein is CASSLSGGFGNTIYF. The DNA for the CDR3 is TGTGCCAGCAGCTTATCAGGGGGCTTTGGAAACACCATATATTTT.

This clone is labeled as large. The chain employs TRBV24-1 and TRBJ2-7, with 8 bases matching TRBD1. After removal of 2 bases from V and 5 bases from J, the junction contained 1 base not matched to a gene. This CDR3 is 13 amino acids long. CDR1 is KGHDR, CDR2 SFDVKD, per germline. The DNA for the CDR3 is TGTGCCACCAGTGATTGGGACAGGAACGAGCAGTACTTC. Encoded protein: CATSDWDRNEQYF.

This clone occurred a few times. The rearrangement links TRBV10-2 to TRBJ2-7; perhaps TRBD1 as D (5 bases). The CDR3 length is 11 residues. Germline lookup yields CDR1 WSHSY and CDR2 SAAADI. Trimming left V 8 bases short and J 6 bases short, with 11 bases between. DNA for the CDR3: TGCGCCAGCTTGCAGGGTTGCGAGCAGTACTTC. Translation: CASLQGCEQYF.

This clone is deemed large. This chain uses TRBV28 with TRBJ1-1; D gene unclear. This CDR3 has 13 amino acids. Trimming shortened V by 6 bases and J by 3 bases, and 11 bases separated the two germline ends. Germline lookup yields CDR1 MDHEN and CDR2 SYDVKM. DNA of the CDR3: TGTGCCAGCAGGAGATCAGGTGACACTGAAGCTTTCTTT. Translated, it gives CASRRSGDTEAFF.

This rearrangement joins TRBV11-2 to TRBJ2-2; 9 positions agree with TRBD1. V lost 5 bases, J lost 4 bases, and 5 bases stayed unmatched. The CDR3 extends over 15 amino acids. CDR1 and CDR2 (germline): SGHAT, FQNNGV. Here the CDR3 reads CASSLQGAGTGELFF. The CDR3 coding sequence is TGTGCCAGCAGCCTACAGGGGGCGGGCACCGGGGAGCTGTTTTTT.

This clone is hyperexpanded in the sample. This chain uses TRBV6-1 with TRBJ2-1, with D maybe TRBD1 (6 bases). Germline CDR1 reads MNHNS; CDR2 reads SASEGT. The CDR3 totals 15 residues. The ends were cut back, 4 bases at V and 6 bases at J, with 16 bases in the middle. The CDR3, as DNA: TGTGCCAGCAGTGCCAGGGGCCCCTTCGGCAATGAGCAGTTCTTC. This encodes CASSARGPFGNEQFF.

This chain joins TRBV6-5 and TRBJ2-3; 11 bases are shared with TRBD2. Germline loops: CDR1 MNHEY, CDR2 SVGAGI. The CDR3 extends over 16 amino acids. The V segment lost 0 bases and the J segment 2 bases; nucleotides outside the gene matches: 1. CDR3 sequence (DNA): TGTGCCAGCAGTTACTCGACTAGCGGGAACACAGATACGCAGTATTTT. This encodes CASSYSTSGNTDTQYF.

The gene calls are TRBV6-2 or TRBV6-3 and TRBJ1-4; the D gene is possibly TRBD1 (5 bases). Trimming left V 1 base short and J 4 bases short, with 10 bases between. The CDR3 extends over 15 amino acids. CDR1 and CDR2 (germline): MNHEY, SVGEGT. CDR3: CASSYWGSGNEKLFF. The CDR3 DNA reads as TGTGCCAGCAGTTACTGGGGGTCGGGTAATGAAAAACTGTTTTTT.

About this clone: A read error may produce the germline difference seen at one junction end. The CDR3 bases are TGTGCCAGAAGTTACTCACAATCGACAGGCACAGATACGAAGTATTTT. Amino acids: CARSYSQSTGTDTKYF. The rearrangement joins TRBV6-5 to TRBJ2-3; perhaps TRBD1 as D (6 bases). The CDR3 contains 16 residues. The germline V gene encodes CDR1 MNHEY and CDR2 SVGAGI.

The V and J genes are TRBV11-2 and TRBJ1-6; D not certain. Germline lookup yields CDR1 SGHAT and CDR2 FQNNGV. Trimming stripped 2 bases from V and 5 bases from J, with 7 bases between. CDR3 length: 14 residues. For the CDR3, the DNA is TGTGCCAGCAGCTTAAGGCGGAATAATTCACCCCTCCACTTT. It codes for CASSLRRNNSPLHF.

The CDR3, as DNA: TGTGCCAGCAGTTTAAGGGGCCTAGCGGGCCGCTCTACGGGGAATGAGCAGTTCTTC. The encoded protein is CASSLRGLAGRSTGNEQFF. The gene calls are TRBV27 and TRBJ2-5; 8 bases are a match to TRBD2. The J call may be in error: the DNA end matches TRBJ2-1 better. The CDR3 consists of 19 residues. Germline V gives CDR1 MNHEY, CDR2 SMNVEV (reference sequence).

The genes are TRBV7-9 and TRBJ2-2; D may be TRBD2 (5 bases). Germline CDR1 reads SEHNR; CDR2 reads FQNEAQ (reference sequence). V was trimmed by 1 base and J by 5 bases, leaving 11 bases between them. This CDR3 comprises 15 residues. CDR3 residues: CASSLELGLTGELFF. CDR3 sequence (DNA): TGTGCCAGCAGCTTAGAACTAGGGCTGACCGGGGAGCTGTTTTTT.

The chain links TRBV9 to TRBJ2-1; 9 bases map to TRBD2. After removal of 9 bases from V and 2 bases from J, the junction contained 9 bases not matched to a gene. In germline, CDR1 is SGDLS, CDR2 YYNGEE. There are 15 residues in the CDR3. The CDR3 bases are TGTGCCACCTCCGTGGCGGGAGGGCCCTACAATGAGCAGTTCTTC. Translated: CATSVAGGPYNEQFF.

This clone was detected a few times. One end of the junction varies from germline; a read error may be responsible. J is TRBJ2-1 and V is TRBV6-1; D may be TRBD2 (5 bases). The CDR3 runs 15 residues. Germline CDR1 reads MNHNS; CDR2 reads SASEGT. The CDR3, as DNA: TGTGCCAGCAGTGCCAGCGGCCCCTTCGGCAATGGGCAGTCCTTC. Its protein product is CASSASGPFGNGQSF.

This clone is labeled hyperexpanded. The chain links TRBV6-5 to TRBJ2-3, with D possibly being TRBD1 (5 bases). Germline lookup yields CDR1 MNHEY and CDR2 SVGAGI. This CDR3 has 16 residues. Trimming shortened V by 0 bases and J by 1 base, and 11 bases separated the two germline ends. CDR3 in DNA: TGTGCCAGCAGTTACTCACCATCGACAGGCACAGATACGCAGTATTTT. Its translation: CASSYSPSTGTDTQYF.

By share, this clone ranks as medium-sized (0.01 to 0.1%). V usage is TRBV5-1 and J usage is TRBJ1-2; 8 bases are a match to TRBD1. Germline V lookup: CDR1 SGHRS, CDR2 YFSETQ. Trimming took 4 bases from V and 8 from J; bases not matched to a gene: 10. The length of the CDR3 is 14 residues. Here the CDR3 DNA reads TGCGCCAGCAGCCCCCGCAGGGGGCTGGAGGGCTACACCTTC. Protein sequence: CASSPRRGLEGYTF.

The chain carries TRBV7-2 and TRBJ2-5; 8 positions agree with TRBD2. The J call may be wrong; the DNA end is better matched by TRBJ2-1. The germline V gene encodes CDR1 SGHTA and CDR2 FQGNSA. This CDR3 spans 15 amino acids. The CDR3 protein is CASSYTSGSRNEQFF. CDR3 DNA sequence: TGTGCCAGCAGCTATACGAGCGGGAGTAGGAATGAGCAGTTCTTC.

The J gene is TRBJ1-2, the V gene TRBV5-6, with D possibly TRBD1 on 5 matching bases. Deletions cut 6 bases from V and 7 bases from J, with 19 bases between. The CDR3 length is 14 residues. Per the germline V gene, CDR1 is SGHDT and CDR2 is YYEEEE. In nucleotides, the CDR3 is TGTGCCAGCACCCAGCTTCCGGGGGGGATTGGCTACACCTTC. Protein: CASTQLPGGIGYTF.

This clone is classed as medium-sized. The CDR3 reads CASRGDSPLHF. The CDR3 nucleotides are TGTGCCTCCCGTGGAGACTCACCCCTCCACTTT. This chain connects TRBV19 to TRBJ1-6; D uncertain. In germline, CDR1 is LNHDA, CDR2 SQIVND (reference sequence). V was shortened by 11 bases and J by 10 bases, with 12 bases between the two germline ends. The CDR3 is 11 residues long.

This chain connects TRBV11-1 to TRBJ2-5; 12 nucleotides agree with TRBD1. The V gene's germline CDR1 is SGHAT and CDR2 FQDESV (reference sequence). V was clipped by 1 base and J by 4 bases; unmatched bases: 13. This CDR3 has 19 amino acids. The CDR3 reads CASSLGVGQGAQTAETQYF. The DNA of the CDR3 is TGTGCCAGCAGCTTAGGAGTGGGACAGGGGGCGCAGACGGCAGAGACCCAGTACTTC.

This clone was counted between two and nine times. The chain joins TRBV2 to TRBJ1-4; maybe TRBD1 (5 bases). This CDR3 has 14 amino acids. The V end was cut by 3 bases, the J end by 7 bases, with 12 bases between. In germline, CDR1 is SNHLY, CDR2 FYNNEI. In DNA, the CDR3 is TGTGCCAGCAGTGATGGGGGGGGAGTTGAAAAACTGTTTTTT. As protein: CASSDGGGVEKLFF.

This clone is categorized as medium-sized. The chain's CDR3 is CSAEHMNTEAFF. DNA of the CDR3: TGCAGTGCGGAACACATGAACACTGAAGCTTTCTTT. This chain uses TRBV20-1 with TRBJ1-1, with no clear D. Germline CDR1 is DFQATT and CDR2 is SNEGSKA (reference sequence). This CDR3 is built from 12 residues. V was cut by 6 bases and J by 0 bases, with 8 bases left in between.